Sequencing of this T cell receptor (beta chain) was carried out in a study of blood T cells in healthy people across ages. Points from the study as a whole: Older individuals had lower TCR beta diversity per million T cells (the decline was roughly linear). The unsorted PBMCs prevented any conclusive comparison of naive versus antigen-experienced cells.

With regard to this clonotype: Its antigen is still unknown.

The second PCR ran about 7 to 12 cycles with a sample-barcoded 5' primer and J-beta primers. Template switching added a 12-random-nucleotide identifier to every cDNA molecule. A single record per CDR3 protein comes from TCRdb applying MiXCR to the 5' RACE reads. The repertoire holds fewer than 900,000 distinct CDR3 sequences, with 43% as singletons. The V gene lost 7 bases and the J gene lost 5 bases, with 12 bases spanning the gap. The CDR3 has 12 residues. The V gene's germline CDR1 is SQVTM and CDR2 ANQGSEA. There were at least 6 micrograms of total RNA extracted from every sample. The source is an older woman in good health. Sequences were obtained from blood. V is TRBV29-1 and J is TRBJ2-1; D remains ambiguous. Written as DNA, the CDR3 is TGCAGCGGAGCCCCGACGGACAATGAGCAGTTCTTC. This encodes CSGAPTDNEQFF.